This TCR beta chain was found in a study of a mutant IDH1 vaccine in newly diagnosed glioma. A remark on this clone: Its specificity is unknown.

V was trimmed by 4 bases and J by 0 bases, leaving 14 bases between them. Germline values: CDR1 SGDLS, CDR2 YYNGEE. The CDR3 sequence is 16 residues long. Time point reported: week 47, end of study. Vaccinated patients received 300 ug of mutant IDH1 20-mer peptide per dose, with topical imiquimod. Eight vaccine injections were given to patients in weeks 1, 3, 5, 7, 11, 15, 19 and 23. TCRdb's table, derived via immunoSEQ multiplex PCR, lists solely in-frame clones and lacks some. The sample consists of under 60,000 clones, 76% of them appearing once. This TCR was sampled from a woman aged 35 to 49 with glioma. Some clones in this sample may be carry-over from other donors' samples. The chain carries TRBV9 and TRBJ2-1; TRBD2 might be the D (7 bases). This specimen was PBMCs, taken from a glioma patient whose treatment included an IDH1 peptide vaccine. The CDR3 bases are TGTGCCAGCAGCACAAGGGGGGGGAGCTCCTACAATGAGCAGTTCTTC. Translating gives CASSTRGGSSYNEQFF.